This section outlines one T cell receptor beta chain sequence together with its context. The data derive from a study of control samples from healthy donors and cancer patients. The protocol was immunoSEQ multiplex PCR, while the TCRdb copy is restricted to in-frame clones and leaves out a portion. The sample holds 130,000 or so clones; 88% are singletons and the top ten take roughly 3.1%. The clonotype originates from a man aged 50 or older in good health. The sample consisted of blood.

CDR3 sequence (DNA): TGCGCCAGCAGCTTGGGGGACAGAGAGAACCCGGGTGAAAAACTGTTTTTT. Translation: CASSLGDRENPGEKLFF. V and J are TRBV5-1 and TRBJ1-4; the match to TRBD1 covers 7 bases. CDR3 length: 17 amino acids. J lost 7 bases, V lost 0 bases, and 12 bases had no gene match. Looked up from germline, CDR1 is SGHRS and CDR2 is YFSETQ.